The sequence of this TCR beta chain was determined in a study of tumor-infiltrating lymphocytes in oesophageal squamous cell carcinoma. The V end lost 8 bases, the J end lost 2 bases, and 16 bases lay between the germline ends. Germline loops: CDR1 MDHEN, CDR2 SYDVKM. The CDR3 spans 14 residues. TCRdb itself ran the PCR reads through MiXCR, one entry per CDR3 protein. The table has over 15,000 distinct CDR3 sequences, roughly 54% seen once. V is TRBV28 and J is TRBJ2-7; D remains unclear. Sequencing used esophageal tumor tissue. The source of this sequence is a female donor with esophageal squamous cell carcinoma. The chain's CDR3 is CASHPRSPAYEQYF. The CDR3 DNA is TGTGCCAGCCACCCCAGGTCCCCCGCCTACGAGCAGTACTTC.